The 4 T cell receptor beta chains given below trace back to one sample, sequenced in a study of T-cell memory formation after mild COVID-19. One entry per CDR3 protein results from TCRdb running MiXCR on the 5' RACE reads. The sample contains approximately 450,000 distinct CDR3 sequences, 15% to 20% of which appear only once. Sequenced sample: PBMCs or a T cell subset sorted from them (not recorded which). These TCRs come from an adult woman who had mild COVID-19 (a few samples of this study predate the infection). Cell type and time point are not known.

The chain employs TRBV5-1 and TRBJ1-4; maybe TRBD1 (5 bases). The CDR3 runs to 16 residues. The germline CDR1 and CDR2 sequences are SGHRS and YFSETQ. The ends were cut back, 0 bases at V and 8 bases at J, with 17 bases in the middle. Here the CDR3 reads CASSLEGGGLGEKLFF. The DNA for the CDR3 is TGCGCCAGCAGCTTGGAAGGTGGGGGTTTGGGCGAAAAACTGTTTTTT.

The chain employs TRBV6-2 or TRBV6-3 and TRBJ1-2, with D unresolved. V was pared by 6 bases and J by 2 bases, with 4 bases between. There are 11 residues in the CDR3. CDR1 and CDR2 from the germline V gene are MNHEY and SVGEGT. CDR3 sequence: CASRDNYGYTF. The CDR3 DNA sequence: TGTGCCAGCAGGGACAACTATGGCTACACCTTC.

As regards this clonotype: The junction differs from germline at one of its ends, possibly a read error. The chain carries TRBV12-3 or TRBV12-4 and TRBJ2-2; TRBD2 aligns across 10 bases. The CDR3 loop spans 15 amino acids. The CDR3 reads CASNLAGGNTGELFF. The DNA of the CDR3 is TGTGCCAGCAATTTAGCGGGAGGAAACACCGGGGAGCTGTTTTTT.

CDR3: CASSPSRGSYNEQFF. CDR3 nucleotide sequence: TGCGCCAGCAGCCCGAGCCGGGGTTCCTACAATGAGCAGTTCTTC. This chain uses TRBV5-1 with TRBJ2-1; D perhaps matches TRBD2 (5 bases). The germline V gene encodes CDR1 SGHRS and CDR2 YFSETQ. The ends were cut back, 4 bases at V and 1 base at J, with 12 bases in the middle. This CDR3 region has 15 residues.